One and the same sample provided the 14 T cell receptor beta chains below, sequenced in a study of vaccination and CD4 T cells after COVID-19. Treatment specified: approximately nine-day PBMC culture with coronavirus spike peptide pools or control peptides (ViraFEST assay). These receptors have no known antigen. The Oncomine TCR Beta short-read assay sequenced DNA from cultured CD4+ T cells. Each CDR3 protein gets one entry after TCRdb re-called the PCR reads with MiXCR. This repertoire shows over 12,000 distinct CDR3 sequences, approximately 45% found once; its top ten account for roughly 18%. Sequenced material: cultured CD4+ T cells from blood. These receptors all stem from a human donor with COVID-19.

The chain links TRBV6-2 or TRBV6-3 to TRBJ1-2; D unclear. The length of the CDR3 is 11 residues. Germline V gene lookup returns CDR1 MNHEY and CDR2 SVGEGT. Trimming cost V 7 bases and J 8 bases, with 11 bases left between them. CDR3 in DNA: TGTGCCAGCAAAACAGCGGGGGGCTACACCTTC. Amino acids: CASKTAGGYTF.

The chain joins TRBV5-5 to TRBJ1-5; 7 bases are shared with TRBD1. Germline V lookup: CDR1 SGHKS, CDR2 YYEKEE (reference sequence). This CDR3 has 15 amino acids. The trim removed 4 bases at V and 4 bases at J, leaving 8 bases unmatched. CDR3 coding DNA: TGTGCCAGCAGCAGAGATGACAGGGAAAATCAGCCCCAGCATTTT. As protein: CASSRDDRENQPQHF.

This clonotype was seen a handful of times. At one of its ends the junction is not consistent with the germline gene, which may arise from a read error. The chain links TRBV20-1 to TRBJ1-2; D unresolved. There are 16 residues in the CDR3. Germline V gene lookup returns CDR1 DFQATT and CDR2 SNEGSKA (reference sequence). As DNA, the CDR3 is TGCAGCGCTAGGCCCCCCTCGAAGGCAGGCTACTATGGCTACACCTTC. This gives the protein CSARPPSKAGYYGYTF.

V and J are TRBV24-1 and TRBJ2-7, with 11 bases fitting TRBD2. CDR1 is KGHDR and CDR2 is SFDVKD in the germline V gene. The CDR3 runs to 15 residues. The J segment lost 4 bases and the V segment lost 2 bases, leaving 3 bases of the junction unmatched. CDR3 region: CATSDSTSGGYEQYF. Written as DNA, the CDR3 is TGTGCCACCAGTGATTCTACTAGCGGGGGTTACGAGCAGTACTTC.

The chain uses TRBV19 and TRBJ2-5; TRBD2 agrees at 16 bases. Germline V gives CDR1 LNHDA, CDR2 SQIVND (reference sequence). Trimming removed 8 bases from V and 5 bases from J; junction bases left unmatched: 5. CDR3 length: 15 amino acids. The CDR3 sequence: CASGTSGGAWETQYF. The DNA of the CDR3 is TGTGCCAGTGGGACTAGCGGGGGGGCATGGGAGACCCAGTACTTC.

This clonotype was seen only a few times. This chain joins TRBV7-2 and TRBJ1-5; D remains unclear. The length of the CDR3 is 11 residues. The germline gives CDR1 SGHTA, CDR2 FQGNSA. V was shortened by 1 base and J by 10 bases, with 5 bases between the two germline ends. CDR3 region: CASSLGGPQHF. The DNA for the CDR3 is TGTGCCAGCAGCTTAGGAGGTCCCCAGCATTTT.

This clonotype was seen only once. This chain links TRBV4-3 with TRBJ1-1; possibly TRBD1 for D (5 bases). The CDR3 is 14 residues long. Germline V gives CDR1 LGHNA, CDR2 YSLEER. V was cut by 2 bases and J by 9 bases, with 16 bases left in between. As DNA, the CDR3 is TGCGCCAGCAGCCAACAGACCCTCGAGGGGAAAGCTTTCTTT. Protein sequence: CASSQQTLEGKAFF.

This clonotype was observed a handful of times. The rearrangement uses TRBV28 and TRBJ2-7, with D unresolved. The CDR3 has 15 amino acids. Germline V gene sequence: CDR1 MDHEN, CDR2 SYDVKM. Trimming left V 4 bases short and J 2 bases short, with 15 bases between. Here the CDR3 reads CASSSRTARTYEQYF. The CDR3 bases are TGTGCCAGCAGTTCCCGGACCGCTCGAACCTACGAGCAGTACTTC.

The rearrangement links TRBV20-1 to TRBJ1-2, with 7 bases identical to TRBD1. Trimming took 6 bases from V and 7 from J; bases not matched to a gene: 8. The CDR3 is made up of 12 amino acids. Looked up from germline, CDR1 is DFQATT and CDR2 is SNEGSKA (reference sequence). CDR3 in amino acids: CSAVTGAAGYTF. The CDR3 nucleotides are TGCAGTGCCGTTACAGGGGCGGCTGGCTACACCTTC.

The rearrangement uses TRBV20-1 and TRBJ2-1; 7 bases map to TRBD2. V was pared by 4 bases and J by 9 bases, with 12 bases of the junction left unmatched. This CDR3 spans 14 amino acids. CDR1 is DFQATT and CDR2 is SNEGSKA in the germline V gene (reference sequence). The CDR3 reads CSATPFSGELEQFF. The CDR3, as DNA: TGCAGTGCTACACCGTTCAGCGGGGAGCTTGAGCAGTTCTTC.

This rearrangement joins TRBV20-1 to TRBJ1-5; TRBD1 might be the D (6 bases). The CDR3 sequence is 15 residues long. Germline loops: CDR1 DFQATT, CDR2 SNEGSKA (reference sequence). V was trimmed by 6 bases and J by 0 bases, leaving 15 bases between them. CDR3 bases: TGCAGTGCGAAAAAAGGGGGGGATAGCAATCAGCCCCAGCATTTT. Translation: CSAKKGGDSNQPQHF.

This clonotype has only a few counts. The J gene is TRBJ2-1, the V gene TRBV7-3; possible D gene TRBD1, 5 bases. The CDR3 extends over 13 amino acids. CDR1 and CDR2 (germline): SGHTA, FQGTGA. The V end lost 4 bases, the J end lost 9 bases, and 13 bases lay between the germline ends. In DNA form, the CDR3 reads TGTGCCAGCAGCTCGATTCTAGGGGTTGAGCAGTTCTTC. It codes for CASSSILGVEQFF.

This clonotype has a handful of counts. The chain carries TRBV7-8 and TRBJ2-5; no clear D. Deletions cut 1 base from V and 5 bases from J, with 14 bases between. The CDR3 spans 15 residues. Germline lookup yields CDR1 SGHVS and CDR2 FQNEAQ. The CDR3 bases are TGTGCCAGCAGCTTAGTTACCACGAGCACTGAGACCCAGTACTTC. Protein product: CASSLVTTSTETQYF.

CDR3 sequence reads: CASSEETGASPLHF. In DNA, the CDR3 is TGTGCCAGCAGTGAAGAGACAGGGGCTTCACCCCTCCACTTT. This sequence joins TRBV6-1 and TRBJ1-6; TRBD1 agrees at 8 bases. Germline V gene lookup returns CDR1 MNHNS and CDR2 SASEGT. This CDR3 comprises 14 residues. Germline trimming cut 1 base from V and 9 bases from J; bases unmatched to any gene: 2.